One sample yielded the 3 T cell receptor beta chains listed below, sequenced in a study of blood T cell repertoires in COVID-19. The table came from immunoSEQ multiplex PCR; TCRdb's copy has only in-frame clones and leaves some out. The repertoire consists of roughly 280,000 clones, with about 85% occurring once and the leading ten covering 4.2%. Sequenced sample: peripheral blood. Receptor source: a man in his sixties with acute or convalescent COVID-19.

This clone appeared a few times. This sequence joins TRBV7-2 and TRBJ2-1; 10 positions agree with TRBD2. Germline CDR1 reads SGHTA; CDR2 reads FQGNSA. After removal of 5 bases from V and 3 bases from J, the junction contained 7 bases not matched to a gene. The CDR3 runs to 16 residues. DNA of the CDR3: TGTGCCAGCAGCGCCGGACTAGCGGTACTCTACAATGAGCAGTTCTTC. Encoded protein: CASSAGLAVLYNEQFF. Based on the CDR3 plus reference TRBV7-2 and TRBJ2-1, the full variable domain is GAGVSQSPSNKVTEKGKDVELRCDPISGHTALYWYRQSLGQGLEFLIYFQGNSAPDKSGLPSDRFSAERTGGSVSTLTIQRTQQEDSAVYLCASSAGLAVLYNEQFFGPGTRLTVL.

V gene TRBV2 combines with J gene TRBJ2-7; 8 bases align to TRBD1. V trimming: 3 bases; J trimming: 4 bases; junction bases outside the gene matches: 5. CDR3 length equals 14 residues. Germline CDR1 reads SNHLY; CDR2 reads FYNNEI. DNA of the CDR3: TGTGCCAGCAGTGAGAACAGGGGGGAGTACGAGCAGTACTTC. Its protein is CASSENRGEYEQYF.

The chain joins TRBV5-1 to TRBJ1-2; 9 bases are a match to TRBD1. With 2 bases clipped from V and 6 bases from J, the junction kept 5 bases outside the gene matches. CDR1 and CDR2 (germline): SGHRS, YFSETQ. This CDR3 has 14 residues. The CDR3 reads CASSFGDRDHGYTF. CDR3 bases: TGCGCCAGCAGCTTTGGGGACAGGGACCATGGCTACACCTTC.